A selection of T cell receptor beta chains follows, all from one sample in a study of T cells in localized non-small cell lung cancer. Assay: immunoSEQ multiplex PCR; the TCRdb copy retains only in-frame clones and omits some. The sample lists over 25,000 clones; about nine tenths were seen once. The input for sequencing was peripheral blood, taken before any cancer treatment. The receptors were gathered from a male donor aged 60 or older with stage I lung adenocarcinoma. Each CDR3 is given with its conserved first and last residue. Fields, in order: CDR3 protein, CDR3 DNA, J gene, V gene, clone size, D gene. A D gene is named only where the DNA matches it firmly. Clone size is given for some rows only: seen once, a few or many times, or a class if the clone is expanded.

CASSPLGAGQETQYF TGTGCCAGCAGTCCCCTGGGGGCAGGACAAGAGACCCAGTACTTC TRBJ2-5 TRBV28 NA NA
CASSRVKEGETQYF TGTGCCAGCAGCCGAGTTAAGGAAGGGGAGACCCAGTACTTC TRBJ2-5 TRBV4-2 NA NA
CASSSPRGGASTDTQYF TGTGCCAGCAGCTCCCCCCGGGGGGGGGCCTCCACAGATACGCAGTATTTT TRBJ2-3 TRBV7-2 NA TRBD2
CASSPGTAGQETQYF TGTGCCAGTAGTCCCGGGACTGCGGGTCAAGAGACCCAGTACTTC TRBJ2-5 TRBV19 NA NA
CASSQEGFISYEQYF TGTGCCAGCAGCCAAGAAGGATTTATCAGCTACGAGCAGTACTTC TRBJ2-7 TRBV4-2 NA NA
CASSLGAGGPGTGELFF TGTGCCAGCAGCTTAGGTGCGGGGGGGCCGGGCACCGGGGAGCTGTTTTTT TRBJ2-2 TRBV7-6 NA TRBD2
CASSPTAGVGTDTQYF TGTGCCAGCAGCCCCACCGCAGGGGTTGGCACAGATACGCAGTATTTT TRBJ2-3 TRBV9 NA NA
CASSITRTQPQHF TGTGCCAGTAGTATTACCAGGACTCAGCCCCAGCATTTT TRBJ1-5 TRBV19 NA NA
CASSTTRGRSEAFF TGTGCCAGCAGTACAACCAGGGGTCGTTCTGAAGCTTTCTTT TRBJ1-1 TRBV6-5 NA NA
CASSQPDRGLKNIQYF TGTGCCAGCAGCCAACCGGACAGGGGACTTAAAAACATTCAGTACTTC TRBJ2-4 TRBV7-2 few TRBD1
CASSETVGLGGGYEQYF TGTGCCAGCAGTGAAACGGTGGGCTTGGGTGGAGGCTACGAGCAGTACTTC TRBJ2-7 TRBV6-1 NA NA
CASSQTGLAQSYNEQFF TGCGCCAGCAGCCAAACGGGACTAGCGCAATCCTACAATGAGCAGTTCTTC TRBJ2-1 TRBV4-3 NA TRBD2
CASSEAVNSPLHF TGTGCCAGCAGTGAAGCGGTTAATTCACCCCTCCACTTT TRBJ1-6 TRBV2 NA NA
CASSPERQGPQPQHF TGTGCCAGCTCACCCGAGCGACAGGGTCCCCAGCCCCAGCATTTT TRBJ1-5 TRBV18 NA TRBD1
CASILAHTGELFF TGTGCCAGCATCCTAGCCCACACCGGGGAGCTGTTTTTT TRBJ2-2 TRBV28 NA NA
CASSLGPRQKTQYF TGTGCCAGTAGTCTGGGACCCCGGCAAAAGACCCAGTACTTC TRBJ2-5 TRBV19 once NA
CASSFTGEGETQYF TGCGCCAGCAGTTTCACAGGGGAGGGAGAGACCCAGTACTTC TRBJ2-5 TRBV5-1 NA NA
CASRGGQNNQPQHF TGTGCCAGCAGAGGAGGACAGAATAATCAGCCCCAGCATTTT TRBJ1-5 TRBV6-4 few NA
CATSRTGTGELFF TGTGCCACCAGCAGGACAGGGACCGGGGAGCTGTTTTTT TRBJ2-2 TRBV15 NA TRBD1